These 16 T cell receptor beta chains came from one sample sequenced in a study of T-cell reconstitution after alpha-beta-depleted transplantation in children. The authors prepared the TCRbeta library with unique molecular identifiers. TCRdb re-derived calls from the PCR reads in MiXCR, one entry per CDR3 protein. The sample yields approximately 350,000 distinct CDR3 sequences, 13% seen once. Sample: PBMCs, taken from the stem cell graft. All receptors come from a human donor who donated a stem cell graft to a child with Fanconi anemia.

This chain connects TRBV10-2 to TRBJ1-2, with D uncertain. The CDR3 covers 14 residues. V lost 4 bases, J lost 0 bases, and 9 bases lay in between. Germline-derived CDR1 and CDR2 are WSHSY and SAAADI. CDR3 protein: CASSATVTNYGYTF. The CDR3 DNA is TGCGCCAGCAGTGCCACAGTAACTAACTATGGCTACACCTTC.

Of note for this clonotype: A read error may account for a junction end that differs from germline. The rearrangement links TRBV3-1 to TRBJ1-2, with TRBD1 matching over 10 bases. CDR3 length equals 15 residues. Germline V gene lookup returns CDR1 LGHDT and CDR2 YNNKEL (reference sequence). CDR3 amino acids: CACSPGTGASYGYTF. DNA for the CDR3: TGTGCCTGCAGCCCTGGGACAGGGGCGAGCTATGGCTACACCTTC.

The chain combines TRBV4-2 with TRBJ1-6; maybe TRBD1 (6 bases). CDR1 is LGHNA and CDR2 is YNFKEQ in the germline V gene. Trimming stripped 1 base from V and 8 bases from J, with 21 bases between. The CDR3 is 18 amino acids. Here the CDR3 reads CASSQVSGRGPGDSPLHF. The CDR3 DNA reads as TGTGCCAGCAGCCAAGTCTCGGGCCGGGGGCCAGGCGATTCACCCCTCCACTTT.

V usage is TRBV7-2 and J usage is TRBJ2-2; a weak D match, TRBD1 (6 bases). Trimming left V 4 bases short and J 7 bases short, with 19 bases between. CDR3 size: 16 residues. Germline V gene lookup returns CDR1 SGHTA and CDR2 FQGNSA. In DNA form, the CDR3 reads TGTGCCAGCAGCTCCTACAGGGCCCAAGTCAGCGGGGAGCTGTTTTTT. The encoded protein is CASSSYRAQVSGELFF.

This clonotype was found many times. This chain links TRBV15 with TRBJ2-3; D possibly corresponds to TRBD2 (7 bases). The CDR3 runs 15 residues. CDR1 is LNHNV, CDR2 YYDKDF, per germline (reference sequence). Trimming stripped 6 bases from V and 2 bases from J, with 15 bases between. The CDR3 sequence: CATRITGGTTDTQYF. The CDR3 nucleotides are TGTGCCACCAGGATCACGGGGGGCACCACAGATACGCAGTATTTT.

This clonotype was counted a few times. The V call is TRBV7-2, the J call TRBJ1-6; maybe TRBD1 (6 bases). CDR1 and CDR2 (germline): SGHTA, FQGNSA. V lost 5 bases, J lost 11 bases, and 19 bases lay in between. The CDR3 totals 15 residues. The CDR3 region is CASSPQGGPSAPLHF. The CDR3 DNA reads TGTGCCAGCAGCCCACAGGGAGGCCCGTCAGCACCCCTCCACTTT.

This rearrangement joins TRBV15 to TRBJ1-6; no clear D gene. Trimming left V 0 bases short and J 10 bases short, with 10 bases between. Per germline, CDR1 LNHNV and CDR2 YYDKDF (reference sequence). The CDR3 is 14 residues long. CDR3 in DNA: TGTGCCACCAGCAGAGAGTCCCTTAGGTCACCCCTCCACTTT. It encodes CATSRESLRSPLHF.

V gene TRBV10-1 combines with J gene TRBJ1-2; 10 nucleotides line up with TRBD1. Germline-derived CDR1 and CDR2 are WNHNN and SYGVQD (reference sequence). Trimming cost V 6 bases and J 5 bases; bases outside gene matches: 3. The CDR3 has 13 amino acids. The CDR3 nucleotides are TGCGCCAGCAGGGTGGGACAGGGGTATGGCTACACCTTC. Protein product: CASRVGQGYGYTF.

The V call is TRBV7-8, the J call TRBJ2-5, with TRBD2 as a possible D gene (6 bases). Per germline, CDR1 SGHVS and CDR2 FQNEAQ. The length of the CDR3 is 15 residues. Trimming removed 5 bases at V and 4 bases at J, with 17 bases between. In DNA form, the CDR3 reads TGTGCCAGCAGCATATATCAGGGAGGTGGAGAGACCCAGTACTTC. This sequence encodes CASSIYQGGGETQYF. The variable domain in full, completed from reference TRBV7-8 and TRBJ2-5, reads GAGVSQSPRYKVAKRGQDVALRCDPISGHVSLFWYQQALGQGPEFLTYFQNEAQLDKSGLPSDRFFAERPEGSVSTLKIQRTQQEDSAVYLCASSIYQGGGETQYFGPGTRLLVL.

The CDR3 nucleotides read TGTGCCAGCAGTCGGGACTCCCTCCTGTTCTTC. It yields the protein CASSRDSLLFF. The chain is built from TRBV3-1 and TRBJ2-1; possibly TRBD2 for D (6 bases). V lost 6 bases and J lost 15, with 15 bases in between. The CDR3 is 11 amino acids. The germline gives CDR1 LGHDT, CDR2 YNNKEL (reference sequence).

This chain links TRBV5-1 with TRBJ2-3; D is possibly TRBD1 (5 bases). The CDR3 is 14 residues long. The V end lost 6 bases, the J end lost 2 bases, and 13 bases lay between the germline ends. Germline CDR1 reads SGHRS; CDR2 reads YFSETQ. The CDR3 DNA reads as TGCGCCAGCACCAAGTCGACAGCCACAGATACGCAGTATTTT. It encodes CASTKSTATDTQYF.

V and J are TRBV4-3 and TRBJ1-2; D is unresolved. There are 15 residues in the CDR3. V lost 2 bases and J lost 0, with 10 bases in between. The germline V gene encodes CDR1 LGHNA and CDR2 YSLEER. Here the CDR3 reads CASSQSWVSNYGYTF. DNA for the CDR3: TGCGCCAGCAGCCAAAGTTGGGTTTCTAACTATGGCTACACCTTC.

CDR3 residues: CATSILLGDGGSYNEQFF. The CDR3 region has the DNA TGTGCCACCAGCATCCTCCTGGGGGATGGGGGTTCCTACAATGAGCAGTTCTTC. This chain uses TRBV15 with TRBJ2-1; D is perhaps TRBD1 or TRBD2 (5 bases each). The CDR3 totals 18 residues. In germline, CDR1 is LNHNV, CDR2 YYDKDF (reference sequence). The V gene lost 4 bases and the J gene lost 1 base, with 20 bases spanning the gap.

The V call is TRBV29-1, the J call TRBJ1-1; D remains unclear. The germline gives CDR1 SQVTM, CDR2 ANQGSEA. The CDR3 is 14 residues long. The ends were cut back, 7 bases at V and 3 bases at J, with 18 bases in the middle. The CDR3 sequence is CSAPQLGGHTEAFF. CDR3 sequence (DNA): TGCAGCGCCCCCCAGCTGGGAGGCCACACTGAAGCTTTCTTT. Looking up the rest from reference TRBV29-1 and TRBJ1-1 gives the full variable domain: SAVISQKPSRDICQRGTSLTIQCQVDSQVTMMFWYRQQPGQSLTLIATANQGSEATYESGFVIDKFPISRPNLTFSTLTVSNMSPEDSSIYLCSAPQLGGHTEAFFGQGTRLTVV.

This clonotype was recorded many times. This chain links TRBV28 with TRBJ1-2; D is possibly TRBD1 (5 bases). The germline V and J ends were trimmed by 5 bases and 7 bases, with 14 bases remaining between them. Germline V gives CDR1 MDHEN, CDR2 SYDVKM. CDR3 length: 13 amino acids. CDR3: CASSLWGEGGYTF. The CDR3 bases are TGTGCCAGCAGTCTGTGGGGGGAGGGTGGCTACACCTTC.

At least ten counts were recorded for this clonotype. The gene calls are TRBV5-1 and TRBJ2-3; 8 bases map to TRBD2. Germline loops: CDR1 SGHRS, CDR2 YFSETQ. V lost 2 bases, J lost 4 bases, and 3 bases stayed unmatched. This CDR3 has 14 amino acids. The CDR3 nucleotides read TGCGCCAGCAGCTTAAACGGGGGGGCAGATACGCAGTATTTT. This sequence encodes CASSLNGGADTQYF.